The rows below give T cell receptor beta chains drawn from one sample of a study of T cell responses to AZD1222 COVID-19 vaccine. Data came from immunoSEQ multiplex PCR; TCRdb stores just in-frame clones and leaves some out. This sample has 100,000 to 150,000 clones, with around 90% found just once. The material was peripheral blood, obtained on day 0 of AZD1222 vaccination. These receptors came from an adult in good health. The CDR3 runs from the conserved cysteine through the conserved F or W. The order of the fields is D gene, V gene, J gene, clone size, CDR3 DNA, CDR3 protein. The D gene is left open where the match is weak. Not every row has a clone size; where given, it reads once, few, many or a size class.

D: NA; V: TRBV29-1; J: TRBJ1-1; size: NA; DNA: TGCAGCGTTGAACCCGAAGGGGCCTTTGTCACTGAAGCTTTCTTT; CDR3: CSVEPEGAFVTEAFF
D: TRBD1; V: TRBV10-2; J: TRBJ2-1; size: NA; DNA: TGCGCCAGCAGTGAGTCTTCCGGACAGGGGGTGGGAAATGAGCAGTTCTTC; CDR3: CASSESSGQGVGNEQFF
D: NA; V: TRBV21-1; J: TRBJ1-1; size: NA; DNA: TGTGCCAGCAGCAAAGCGCGCCGGACAGAAGGGATGGTTAGGGAGGGCACTGAAGCTTTCTTT; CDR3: CASSKARRTEGMVREGTEAFF
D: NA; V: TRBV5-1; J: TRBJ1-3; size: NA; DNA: TGCGCCAGCAGCTCTGAGGACGGAAACACCATATATTTT; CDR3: CASSSEDGNTIYF
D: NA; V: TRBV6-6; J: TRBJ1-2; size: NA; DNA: TGTGCCAGCGGGGATTCGGGGACCTATGGCTACACCTTC; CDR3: CASGDSGTYGYTF
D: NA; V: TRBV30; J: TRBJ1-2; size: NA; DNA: TGTGCCTGGAGTAGGTCAGGTCCTGGCTACACCTTC; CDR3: CAWSRSGPGYTF
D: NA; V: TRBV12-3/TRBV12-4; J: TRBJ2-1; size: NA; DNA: TGTGCCAGCAGTTTAGTAGGTGAGCAGTTCTTC; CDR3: CASSLVGEQFF
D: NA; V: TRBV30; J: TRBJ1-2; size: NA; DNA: TGTGCCTGGAGTGTAGGGGTTGGCTACACCTTC; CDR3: CAWSVGVGYTF
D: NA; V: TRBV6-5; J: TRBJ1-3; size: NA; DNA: TGTGCCAGCAGTCAGGGGAGCTCTGGAAACACCATATATTTT; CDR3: CASSQGSSGNTIYF
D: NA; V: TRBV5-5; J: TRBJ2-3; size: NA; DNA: TGTGCCAGCAGCCCACAGGGTGGGTCAGCACACGATACGCAGTATTTT; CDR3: CASSPQGGSAHDTQYF
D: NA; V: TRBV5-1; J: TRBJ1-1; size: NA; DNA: TGCGCCAGCAGCTTGACGGGGACTGAAGCTTTCTTT; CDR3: CASSLTGTEAFF
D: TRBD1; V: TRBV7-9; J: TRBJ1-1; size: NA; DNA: TGTGCCAGCACGGGCTTTTTCGGTACCGGGACAGGGGCCGGTTACACTGAAGCTTTCTTT; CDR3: CASTGFFGTGTGAGYTEAFF
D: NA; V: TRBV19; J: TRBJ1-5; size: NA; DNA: TGTGCCAGTAGTATGATTTGGACAGCAAGACAGCCCCAGCATTTT; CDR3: CASSMIWTARQPQHF
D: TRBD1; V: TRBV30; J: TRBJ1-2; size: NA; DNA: TGTGCCTGGAGATCCACAGGGGGATATGGCTACACCTTC; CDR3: CAWRSTGGYGYTF
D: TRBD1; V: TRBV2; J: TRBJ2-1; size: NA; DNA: TGTGCCAGCAGGAGACAGGGGGCTGGTGAGCAGTTCTTC; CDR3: CASRRQGAGEQFF
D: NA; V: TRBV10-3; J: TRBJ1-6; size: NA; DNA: TGTGCCATCAGTGAGTTCGGCAGGGATGATTCACCCCTCCACTTT; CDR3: CAISEFGRDDSPLHF
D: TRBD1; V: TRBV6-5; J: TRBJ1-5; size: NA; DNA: TGTGCCAGTGGGGACAGGGGAATTCGGCCCCAGCATTTT; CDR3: CASGDRGIRPQHF
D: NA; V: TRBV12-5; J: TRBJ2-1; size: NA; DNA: TGTGCTAGTGCCGCTGGGGTAAGCTCCTACAATGAGCAGTTCTTC; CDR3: CASAAGVSSYNEQFF
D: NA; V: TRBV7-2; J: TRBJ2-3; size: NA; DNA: TGTGCCAGCAGCAATAGGTGGTCGGGGGCCAGCACAGATACGCAGTATTTT; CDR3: CASSNRWSGASTDTQYF
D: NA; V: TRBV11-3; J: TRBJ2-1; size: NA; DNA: TGTGCCAGCAGCTTCAACAGCGTGTACGATGAGCAGTTCTTC; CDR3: CASSFNSVYDEQFF
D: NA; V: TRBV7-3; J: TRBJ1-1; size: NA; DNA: TGTGCCAGCAGCTTAACTGTTGACACTGAAGCTTTCTTT; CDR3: CASSLTVDTEAFF
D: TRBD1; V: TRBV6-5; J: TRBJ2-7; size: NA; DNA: TGTGCCAGCAGTCGCTTTGGGACAGGGAACTACGAGCAGTACTTC; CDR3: CASSRFGTGNYEQYF
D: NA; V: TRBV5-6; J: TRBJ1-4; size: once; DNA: TGTGCCAGCAGCTTTTTACAAAACTTTAATGAAAAACTGTTTTTT; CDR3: CASSFLQNFNEKLFF
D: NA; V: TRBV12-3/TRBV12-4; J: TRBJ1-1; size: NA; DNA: TGTGCCAGCACCCGACAGAGGAACACTGAAGCTTTCTTT; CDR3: CASTRQRNTEAFF
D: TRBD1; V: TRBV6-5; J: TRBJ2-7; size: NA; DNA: TGTGCCAGCAGTTACCCGGACAGGGGATCCTACGAGCAGTACTTC; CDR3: CASSYPDRGSYEQYF
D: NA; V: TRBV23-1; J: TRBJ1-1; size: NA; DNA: TGCGCCAGCAGGATACAGTCAACTGAAGCTTTCTTT; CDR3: CASRIQSTEAFF
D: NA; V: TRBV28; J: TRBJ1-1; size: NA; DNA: TGTGCCAGCAGGAGGACCTCCGGGTCTGAAGCTTTCTTT; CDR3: CASRRTSGSEAFF
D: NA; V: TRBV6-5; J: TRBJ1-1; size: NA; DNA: TGTGCCAGCTCTGGGGGTACTGAAGCTTTCTTT; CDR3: CASSGGTEAFF
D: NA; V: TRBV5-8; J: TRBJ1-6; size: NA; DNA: TGTGCCAGCAGCCTGAGGGGGGGAAGTGTGACCTATAATTCACCCCTCCACTTT; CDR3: CASSLRGGSVTYNSPLHF
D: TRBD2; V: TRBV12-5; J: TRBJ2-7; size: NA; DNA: TGTGCTAGTGGCCGGACTAGCAGCTCCTACGAGCAGTACTTC; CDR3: CASGRTSSSYEQYF
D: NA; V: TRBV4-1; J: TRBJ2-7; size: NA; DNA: TGCGCCAGCAGCCAAGCCCCCCAGGCGGGCTACGAGCAGTACTTC; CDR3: CASSQAPQAGYEQYF
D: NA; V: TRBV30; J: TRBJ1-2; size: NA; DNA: TGTGCCTGTCTGGTCTATGGCTACACCTTC; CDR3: CACLVYGYTF
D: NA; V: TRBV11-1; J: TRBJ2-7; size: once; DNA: TGTGCCAGCAGCATCCAAGGGGACGGCCCCCACGAGCAGTACTTC; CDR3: CASSIQGDGPHEQYF
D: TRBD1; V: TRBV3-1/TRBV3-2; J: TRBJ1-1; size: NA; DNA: TGTGCCAGCAGCCAACCCGGGACAGACGCTGAAGCTTTCTTT; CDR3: CASSQPGTDAEAFF
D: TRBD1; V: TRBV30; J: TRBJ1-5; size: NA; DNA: TGTGCCTGGAGCCGATTAGACAGGGTAGGCCAGCCCCAGCATTTT; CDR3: CAWSRLDRVGQPQHF
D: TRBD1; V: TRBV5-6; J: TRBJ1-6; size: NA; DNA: TGTGCCAGCAGCTGGATGACAGGGGGCTCGAGGTCACCCCTCCACTTT; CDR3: CASSWMTGGSRSPLHF
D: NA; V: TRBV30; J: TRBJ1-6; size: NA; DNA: TGTGCCCAAAAGGGGCGGAACTCCTATAATTCACCCCTCCACTTT; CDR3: CAQKGRNSYNSPLHF
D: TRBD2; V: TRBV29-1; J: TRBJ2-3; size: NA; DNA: TGCAGCGTTGGCTTACGGGGGGGCGTGGGAGATACGCAGTATTTT; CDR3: CSVGLRGGVGDTQYF
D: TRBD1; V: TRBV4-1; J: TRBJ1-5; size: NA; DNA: TGCGCCAGCAGCAAGGACAGGACGTTCAATCAGCCCCAGCATTTT; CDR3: CASSKDRTFNQPQHF
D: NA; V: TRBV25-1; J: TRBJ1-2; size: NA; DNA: TGTGCCAGCAGTGGAAGCTCTCAGAGCCCCTATGGCTACACCTTC; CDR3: CASSGSSQSPYGYTF
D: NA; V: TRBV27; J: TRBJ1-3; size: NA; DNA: TGTGCCAGCAGTGCCCAGGGAAGTGGCGGAAACACCATATATTTT; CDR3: CASSAQGSGGNTIYF
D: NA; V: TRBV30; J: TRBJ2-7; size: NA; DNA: TGTGCCGCATCAGGGGGGAGGGGGCTATACGAGCAGTACTTC; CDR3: CAASGGRGLYEQYF
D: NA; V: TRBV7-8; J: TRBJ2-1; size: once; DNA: TGTGCCAGCAGCCCTAGTCGGACGAGCTCCTACAATGAGCAGTTCTTC; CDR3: CASSPSRTSSYNEQFF
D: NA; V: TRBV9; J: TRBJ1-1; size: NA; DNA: TGTGCCAGCAGCGTCATGAGTCTGAACACTGAAGCTTTCTTT; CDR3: CASSVMSLNTEAFF
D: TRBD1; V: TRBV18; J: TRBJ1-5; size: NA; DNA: TGTGCCAGCTCACCATGGGCGGGGACAGTCAAAAATCAGCCCCAGCATTTT; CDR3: CASSPWAGTVKNQPQHF
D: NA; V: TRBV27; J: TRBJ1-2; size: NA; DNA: TGTGCCAGCAGTAGGACAGCTTCCGACTATGGCTACACCTTC; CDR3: CASSRTASDYGYTF
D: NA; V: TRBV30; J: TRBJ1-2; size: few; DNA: TGTGCCTGGAAGCCCGGGTCGTCAAACTATGGCTACACCTTC; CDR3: CAWKPGSSNYGYTF
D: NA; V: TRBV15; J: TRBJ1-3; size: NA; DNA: TGTGCCACCAGCAGAGATGGGGGGCTCTCTGGAAACACCATATATTTT; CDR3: CATSRDGGLSGNTIYF
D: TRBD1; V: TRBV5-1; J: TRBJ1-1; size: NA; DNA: TGCGCCAGCGGACAGGGGCATAACACTGAAGCTTTCTTT; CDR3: CASGQGHNTEAFF
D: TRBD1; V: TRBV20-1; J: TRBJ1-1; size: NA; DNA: TGCAGTGCTACCCAGGGGGAGAAAGCTTTCTTT; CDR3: CSATQGEKAFF
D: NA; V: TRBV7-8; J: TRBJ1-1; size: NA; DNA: TGTGCCAGCAGCTTAGGTATGAACACTGAAGCTTTCTTT; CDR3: CASSLGMNTEAFF
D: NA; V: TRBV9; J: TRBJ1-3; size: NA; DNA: TGTGCCAGCAGCGGTACCTCTGGAAACACCATATATTTT; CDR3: CASSGTSGNTIYF
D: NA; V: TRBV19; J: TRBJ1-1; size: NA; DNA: TGTGCCAGTAGTATAGGACAGGTTGGGGGCACTGAAGCTTTCTTT; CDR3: CASSIGQVGGTEAFF
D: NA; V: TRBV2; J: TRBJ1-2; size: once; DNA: TGTGCCAGCATGTGGACTGTTACTAACTATGGCTACACCTTC; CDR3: CASMWTVTNYGYTF
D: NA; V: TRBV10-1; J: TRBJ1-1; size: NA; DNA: TGCGCCAGCAGCCCAGGGGCGGGCCGAAACACTGAAGCTTTCTTT; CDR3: CASSPGAGRNTEAFF
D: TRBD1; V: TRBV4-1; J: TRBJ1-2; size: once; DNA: TGCGCCAGCAGCCAGCCGGGACAGGGGATCTATGGCTACACCTTC; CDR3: CASSQPGQGIYGYTF
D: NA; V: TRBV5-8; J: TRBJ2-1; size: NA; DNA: TGTGCCAGCAGCTTGGAGGGAAGAGGTTATCATGAGCAGTTCTTC; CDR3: CASSLEGRGYHEQFF
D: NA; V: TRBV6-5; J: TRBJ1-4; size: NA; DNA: TGTGCCAGCAGCCGGACAAGCTCTAATGAAAAACTGTTTTTT; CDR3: CASSRTSSNEKLFF
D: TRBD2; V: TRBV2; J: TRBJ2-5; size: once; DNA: TGTGCCAGCAGTCCTGGGAGCGGGGGGGCCCGGGAGACCCAGTACTTC; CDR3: CASSPGSGGARETQYF